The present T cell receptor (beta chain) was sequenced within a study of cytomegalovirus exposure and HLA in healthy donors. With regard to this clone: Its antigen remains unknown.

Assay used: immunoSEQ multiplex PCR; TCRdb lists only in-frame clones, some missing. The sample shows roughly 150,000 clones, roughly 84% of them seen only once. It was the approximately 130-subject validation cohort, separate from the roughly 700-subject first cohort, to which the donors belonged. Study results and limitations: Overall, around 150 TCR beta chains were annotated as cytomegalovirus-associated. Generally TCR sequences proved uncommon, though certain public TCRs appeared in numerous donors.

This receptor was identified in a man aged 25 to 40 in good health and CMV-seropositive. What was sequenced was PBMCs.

The CDR3 DNA follows: TGTGCCAGCAGTTCTTTATACCGGGACAGGCCGATTGAAGCTTTCTTT. Its protein is CASSSLYRDRPIEAFF. This chain connects TRBV28 to TRBJ1-1, with 8 bases fitting TRBD1. The CDR3 length is 16 residues. Per germline, CDR1 MDHEN and CDR2 SYDVKM. V shed 4 bases and J 7 bases; nucleotides not matched to a gene: 14.